This T cell receptor beta chain was found in a study of blood T cell repertoires in COVID-19 (dated by TCRdb to the early 2020s). A note on the overall study: Collaborator samples came from the United States, Italy and Spain and covered acute and convalescent phases of COVID-19. Deeply sampled blood TCRbeta repertoires from subjects exposed to, actively infected with, or recovered from COVID-19 were included in the dataset. The material from the prospective study consisted of cDNA or gDNA derived from T cells, B-cell-depleted T cells, or PBMCs. Where available, HLA class I and class II types were taken from metadata supplied by the sample provider and were not determined by assay-based typing. The samples were drawn from the first 160 participants of the ongoing ImmuneRACE study and from some 1,300 subjects provided by 6 global collaborators. Nearly every sample came with metadata listing a de-identified subject ID, COVID-19 status, age in years and sex. The repertoires were released in a freely available public database intended as a resource for research on the immune response to SARS-CoV-2. On the study overall, not on this receptor specifically: How much clinical and demographic metadata was included differed by source and by participant, and the metadata was provided uncurated.

With regard to this clone: The specificity of this receptor is unknown. No base qualities exist here, and no much larger clone lies one base off it.

The immunoSEQ Assay, a bias-controlled multiplex PCR, was used to amplify TCRbeta CDR3 regions from genomic DNA. Per the original workflow: Nucleated cell counts per sample were estimated from amplification of reference gene primers within the assay. To quantify the absolute abundance of each unique TCRbeta CDR3 rearrangement, sequence reads were collapsed and filtered. For each sample, productive Simpson clonality was calculated as the square root of Simpson's diversity index across productive rearrangements. The immuneACCESS repertoire file appears here via TCRdb, limited to in-frame rearrangements. These files lack a portion of the clones; in checked studies, under half of the deficit traces to unresolved V genes, and the cause of the others is not known. V, J and clone size are taken as reported in that table, and D and trimming were inferred from the DNA itself. The table for this sample lists under 55,000 clones; 86% of them were counted only once. The leading ten clones occupy around 5% of the sample.

Reading from cysteine to phenylalanine, the CDR3 counts 16 amino acids. Left in the record is the CDR3 DNA by itself, 48 bases read in frame from the first base. Looking up the germline V gene (reference sequence) yields CDR1 LGHDT and CDR2 YNNKEL. The V and J ends are trimmed by 4 bases and 2 bases, leaving 12 bases between them. Each collaborating institution followed its own protocols to collect whole blood in K2EDTA tubes. For TCRbeta analysis, collaborators shipped samples as frozen whole blood, isolated PBMCs, or DNA extracted from either of those sample types. Recombination joined TRBV3-1 (or the pseudogene TRBV3-2) with TRBJ2-6; 6 matching bases give a weak D call of TRBD2. This clonotype was sampled from a man aged 35 to 55 with active COVID-19. The sample taken for sequencing was peripheral blood. The bases are TGTGCCAGCAGCCCCCCTCGGAGGGCTGGGGCCAACGTCCTGACTTTC. Its translation reads: CASSPPRRAGANVLTF.